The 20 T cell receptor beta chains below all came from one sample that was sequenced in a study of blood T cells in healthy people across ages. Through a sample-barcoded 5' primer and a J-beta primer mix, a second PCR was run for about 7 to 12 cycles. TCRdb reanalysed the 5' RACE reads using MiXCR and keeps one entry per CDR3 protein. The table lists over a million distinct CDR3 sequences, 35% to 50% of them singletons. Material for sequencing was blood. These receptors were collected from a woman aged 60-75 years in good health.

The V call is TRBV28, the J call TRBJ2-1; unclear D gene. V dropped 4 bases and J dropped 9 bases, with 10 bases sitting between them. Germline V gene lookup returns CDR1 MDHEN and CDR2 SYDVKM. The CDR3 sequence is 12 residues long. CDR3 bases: TGTGCCAGCAGTTCATCGGTTGGTGAGCAGTTCTTC. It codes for CASSSSVGEQFF.

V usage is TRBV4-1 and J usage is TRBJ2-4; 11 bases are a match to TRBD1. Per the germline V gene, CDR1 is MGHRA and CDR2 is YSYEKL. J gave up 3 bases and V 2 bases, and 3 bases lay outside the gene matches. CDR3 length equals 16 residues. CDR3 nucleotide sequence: TGCGCCAGCAGCCAAAGCGGGACAGGGGGCAAAAACATTCAGTACTTC. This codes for CASSQSGTGGKNIQYF.

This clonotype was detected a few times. The CDR3, as DNA: TGCAGTGCTAGGGGGAGCGGAACCACAGATACGCAGTATTTT. Its protein is CSARGSGTTDTQYF. The chain employs TRBV20-1 and TRBJ2-3; D possibly corresponds to TRBD2 (5 bases). The germline V gene has CDR1 DFQATT and CDR2 SNEGSKA (reference sequence). CDR3 size: 14 residues. V was clipped by 3 bases and J by 2 bases, with 12 bases between them.

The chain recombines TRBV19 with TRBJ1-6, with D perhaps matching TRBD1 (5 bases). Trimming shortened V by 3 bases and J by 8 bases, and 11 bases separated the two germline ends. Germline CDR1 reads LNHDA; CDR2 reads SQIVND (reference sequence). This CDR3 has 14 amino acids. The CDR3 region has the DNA TGTGCCAGTAGTATCTCCCAGGGAGATTCACCCCTCCACTTT. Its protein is CASSISQGDSPLHF.

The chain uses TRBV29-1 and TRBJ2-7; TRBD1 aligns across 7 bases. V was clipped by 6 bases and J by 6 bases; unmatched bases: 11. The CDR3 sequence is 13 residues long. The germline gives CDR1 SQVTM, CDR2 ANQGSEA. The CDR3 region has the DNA TGCAGCGTCGTCGCGAGGGGGCCCGGCGAGCAGTACTTC. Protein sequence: CSVVARGPGEQYF.

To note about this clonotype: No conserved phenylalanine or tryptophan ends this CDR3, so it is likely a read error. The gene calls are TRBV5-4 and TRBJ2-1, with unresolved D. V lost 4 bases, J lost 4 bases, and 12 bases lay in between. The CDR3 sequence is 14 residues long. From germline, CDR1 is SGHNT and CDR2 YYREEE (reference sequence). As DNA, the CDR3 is TGTGCCAGCAGCCCTACCGTTTGGTACAATGAGCAGTTCCTC. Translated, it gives CASSPTVWYNEQFL.

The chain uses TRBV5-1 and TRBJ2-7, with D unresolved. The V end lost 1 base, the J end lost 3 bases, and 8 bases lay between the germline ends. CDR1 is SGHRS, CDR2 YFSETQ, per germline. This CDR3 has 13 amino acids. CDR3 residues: CASSLSWLYEQYF. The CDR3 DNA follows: TGCGCCAGCAGCTTGTCGTGGCTCTACGAGCAGTACTTC.

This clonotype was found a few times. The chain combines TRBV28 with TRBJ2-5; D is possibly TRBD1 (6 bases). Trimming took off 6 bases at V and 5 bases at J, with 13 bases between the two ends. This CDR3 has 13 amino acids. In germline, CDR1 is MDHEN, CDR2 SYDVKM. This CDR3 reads CASRMTGLETQYF. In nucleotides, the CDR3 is TGTGCCAGCAGGATGACAGGTTTGGAGACCCAGTACTTC.

CDR3 coding DNA: TGTGCCAGCAGCAAAATCGGGGCCAAAGACTCCTACGAGCAGTACTTC. Its translation: CASSKIGAKDSYEQYF. The rearrangement links TRBV21-1 to TRBJ2-7; the table's D call of TRBD1 was not tested on the DNA. TRBV21-1 is a pseudogene. This CDR3 contains 16 residues.

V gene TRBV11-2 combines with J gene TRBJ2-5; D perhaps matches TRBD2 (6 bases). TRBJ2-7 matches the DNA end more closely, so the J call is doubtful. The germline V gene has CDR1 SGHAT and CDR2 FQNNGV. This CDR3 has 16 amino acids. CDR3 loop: CASSFPWGELENEQYF. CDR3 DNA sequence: TGTGCCAGCAGCTTCCCTTGGGGGGAGCTCGAGAACGAGCAGTACTTC.

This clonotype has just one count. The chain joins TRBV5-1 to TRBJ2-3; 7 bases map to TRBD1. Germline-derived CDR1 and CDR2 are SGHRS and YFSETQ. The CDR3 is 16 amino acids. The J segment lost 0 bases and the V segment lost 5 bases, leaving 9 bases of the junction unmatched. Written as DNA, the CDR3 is TGCGCCAGCAGACCTAAACCGGGACAGAGCACAGATACGCAGTATTTT. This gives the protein CASRPKPGQSTDTQYF.

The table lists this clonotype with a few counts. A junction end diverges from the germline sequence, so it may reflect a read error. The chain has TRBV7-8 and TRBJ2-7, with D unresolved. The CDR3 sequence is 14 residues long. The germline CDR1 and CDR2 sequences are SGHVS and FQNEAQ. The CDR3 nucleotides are TGTGCCAGCAGCTCCGGACGGGCCTCCTGCGAGCAGTACTTC. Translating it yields CASSSGRASCEQYF.

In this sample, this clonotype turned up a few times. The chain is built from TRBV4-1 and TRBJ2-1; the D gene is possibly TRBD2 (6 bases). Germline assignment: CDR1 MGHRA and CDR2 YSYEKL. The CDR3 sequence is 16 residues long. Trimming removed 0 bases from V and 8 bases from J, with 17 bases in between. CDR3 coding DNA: TGCGCCAGCAGCCAAGATGACGGGAGCCGTGGGTATGAGCAGTTCTTC. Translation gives CASSQDDGSRGYEQFF.

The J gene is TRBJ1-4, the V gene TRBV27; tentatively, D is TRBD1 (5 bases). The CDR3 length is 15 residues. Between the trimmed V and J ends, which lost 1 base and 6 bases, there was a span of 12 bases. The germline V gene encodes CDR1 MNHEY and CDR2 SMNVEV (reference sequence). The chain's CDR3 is CASSLWGGGDEKLFF. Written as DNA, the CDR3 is TGTGCCAGCAGTTTATGGGGGGGTGGTGATGAAAAACTGTTTTTT.

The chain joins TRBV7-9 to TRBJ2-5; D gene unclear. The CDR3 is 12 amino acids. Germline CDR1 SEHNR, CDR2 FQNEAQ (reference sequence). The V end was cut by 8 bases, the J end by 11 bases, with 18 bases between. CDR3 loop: CASGPRFDEQYF. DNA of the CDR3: TGTGCCAGCGGCCCTCGATTTGATGAGCAGTACTTC.

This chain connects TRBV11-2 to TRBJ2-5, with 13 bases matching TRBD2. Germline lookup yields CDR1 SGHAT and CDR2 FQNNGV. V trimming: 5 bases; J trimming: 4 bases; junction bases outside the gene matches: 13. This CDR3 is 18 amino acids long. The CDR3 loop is CASSVFWGLAGMRETQYF. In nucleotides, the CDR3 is TGTGCCAGCAGCGTCTTTTGGGGACTAGCGGGAATGCGAGAGACCCAGTACTTC.

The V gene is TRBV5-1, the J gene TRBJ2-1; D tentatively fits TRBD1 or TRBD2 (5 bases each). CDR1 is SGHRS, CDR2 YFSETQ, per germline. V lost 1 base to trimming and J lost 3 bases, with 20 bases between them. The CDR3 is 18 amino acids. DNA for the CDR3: TGCGCCAGCAGCTTGATGTGGGTCGAGGGGCTCCTCTACAATGAGCAGTTCTTC. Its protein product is CASSLMWVEGLLYNEQFF.

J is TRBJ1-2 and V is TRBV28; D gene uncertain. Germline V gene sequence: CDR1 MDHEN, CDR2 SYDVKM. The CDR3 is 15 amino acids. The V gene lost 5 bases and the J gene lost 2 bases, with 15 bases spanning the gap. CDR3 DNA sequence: TGTGCCAGCAGTCGTTCCGGCCGGACCAACTATGGCTACACCTTC. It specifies CASSRSGRTNYGYTF.

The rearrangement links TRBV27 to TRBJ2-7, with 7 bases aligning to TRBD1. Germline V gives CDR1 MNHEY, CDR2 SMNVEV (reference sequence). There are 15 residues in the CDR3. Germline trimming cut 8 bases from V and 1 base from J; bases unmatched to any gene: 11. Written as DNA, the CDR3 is TGTGCCAGCCGCACTGGGGACAGATTATCCTACGAGCAGTACTTC. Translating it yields CASRTGDRLSYEQYF.

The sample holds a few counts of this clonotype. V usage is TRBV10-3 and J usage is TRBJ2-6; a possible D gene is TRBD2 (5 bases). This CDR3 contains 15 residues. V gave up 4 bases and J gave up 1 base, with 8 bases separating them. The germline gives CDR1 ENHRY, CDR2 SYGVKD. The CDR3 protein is CAISGEFSGANVLTF. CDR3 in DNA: TGTGCCATCAGTGGGGAGTTTTCTGGGGCCAACGTCCTGACTTTC.